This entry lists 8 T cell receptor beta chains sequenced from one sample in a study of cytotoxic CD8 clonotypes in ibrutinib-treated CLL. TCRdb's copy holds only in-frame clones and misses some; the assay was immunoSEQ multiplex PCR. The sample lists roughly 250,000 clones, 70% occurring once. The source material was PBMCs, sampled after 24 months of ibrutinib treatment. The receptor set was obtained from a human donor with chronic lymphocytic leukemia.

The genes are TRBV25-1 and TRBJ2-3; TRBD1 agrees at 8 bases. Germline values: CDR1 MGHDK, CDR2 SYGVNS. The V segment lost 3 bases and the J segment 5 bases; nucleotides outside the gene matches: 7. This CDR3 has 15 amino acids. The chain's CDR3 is CASSEGRGRIDTQYF. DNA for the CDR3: TGTGCCAGCAGTGAGGGCAGGGGGCGCATAGATACGCAGTATTTT.

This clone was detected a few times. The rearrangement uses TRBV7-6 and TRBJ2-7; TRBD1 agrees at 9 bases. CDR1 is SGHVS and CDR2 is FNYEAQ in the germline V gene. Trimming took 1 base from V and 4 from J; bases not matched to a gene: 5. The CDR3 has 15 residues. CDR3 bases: TGTGCCAGCAGCTTAGAGGACAGGGGTGGATACGAGCAGTACTTC. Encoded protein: CASSLEDRGGYEQYF.

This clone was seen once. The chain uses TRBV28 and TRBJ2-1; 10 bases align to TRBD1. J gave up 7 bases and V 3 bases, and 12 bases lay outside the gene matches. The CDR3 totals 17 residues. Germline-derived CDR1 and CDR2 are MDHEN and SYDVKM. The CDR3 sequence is CASSFFPGQGYRNEQFF. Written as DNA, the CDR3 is TGTGCCAGCAGTTTCTTTCCGGGACAGGGGTATAGGAATGAGCAGTTCTTC.

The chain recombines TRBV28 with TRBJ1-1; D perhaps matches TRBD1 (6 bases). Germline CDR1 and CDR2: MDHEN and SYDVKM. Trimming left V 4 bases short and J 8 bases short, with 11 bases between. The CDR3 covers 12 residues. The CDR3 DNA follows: TGTGCCAGCAGTTATGCCGGGACAGAAGCTTTCTTT. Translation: CASSYAGTEAFF. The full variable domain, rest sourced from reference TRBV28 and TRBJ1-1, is DVKVTQSSRYLVKRTGEKVFLECVQDMDHENMFWYRQDPGLGLRLIYFSYDVKMKEKGDIPEGYSVSREKKERFSLILESASTNQTSMYLCASSYAGTEAFFGQGTRLTVV.

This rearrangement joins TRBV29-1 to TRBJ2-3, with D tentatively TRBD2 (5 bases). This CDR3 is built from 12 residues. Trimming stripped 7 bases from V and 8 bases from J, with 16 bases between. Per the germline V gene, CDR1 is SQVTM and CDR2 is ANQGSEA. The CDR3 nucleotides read TGCAGCGCGGGAAACAAAGTGGCTACGCAGTATTTT. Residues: CSAGNKVATQYF.

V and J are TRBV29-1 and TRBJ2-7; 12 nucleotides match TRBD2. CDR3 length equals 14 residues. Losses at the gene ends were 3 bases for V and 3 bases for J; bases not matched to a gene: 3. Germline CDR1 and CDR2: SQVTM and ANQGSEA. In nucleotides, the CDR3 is TGCAGCGTTGACCAGACTAGCGGGGGCTACGAGCAGTACTTC. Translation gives CSVDQTSGGYEQYF.

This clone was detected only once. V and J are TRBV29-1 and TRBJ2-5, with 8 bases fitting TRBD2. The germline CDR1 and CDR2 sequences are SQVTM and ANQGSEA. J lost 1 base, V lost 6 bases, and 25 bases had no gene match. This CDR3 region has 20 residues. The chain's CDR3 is CSVWGLGFGFWREAQETQYF. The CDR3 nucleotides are TGCAGCGTCTGGGGACTCGGGTTCGGGTTTTGGCGGGAGGCCCAAGAGACCCAGTACTTC.

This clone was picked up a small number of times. The CDR3 DNA reads TGTGCCAGCGGACCCCTAGCGGGAGTTTTATCAGATACGCAGTATTTT. It specifies CASGPLAGVLSDTQYF. The genes are TRBV27 and TRBJ2-3; 10 nucleotides align to TRBD2. J gave up 4 bases and V 8 bases, and 12 bases lay outside the gene matches. Germline V CDR1 and CDR2: MNHEY, SMNVEV (reference sequence). CDR3 length: 16 residues.